This paragraph covers one TCR beta chain sequence. Its antigen remains unidentified. Per-base quality was not reported, and no clone a single base away is much larger than it. The source of the sample is a study of cytomegalovirus exposure and HLA in healthy donors (dated by TCRdb to the late 2010s). For context, the study as a whole: In an earlier analysis of about 560 of the donors, 250 to 350 Gb of sequence data and 90 million to 120 million unique TCR beta sequences from 180 million or so T cells were reported. Donor age, sex, ethnicity and CMV serostatus were compiled alongside the repertoire data. The T cell repertoires of 666 subjects were profiled by immunosequencing and related to cytomegalovirus serostatus. The study combined high-throughput TCR immunosequencing, statistical association of individual TCRs with disease status, and machine learning to predict cytomegalovirus infection status. A later analysis re-examined previously published TCR beta repertoires from 500 to 700 donors and added high-resolution HLA genotyping to investigate patterns of TCR occurrence. All discovery cohort repertoires had been generated on a single sequencing platform. A later genetic analysis used genome-wide SNP genotypes for about 65% of the roughly 670 donors, treating that subset as a discovery cohort. Rather than using new phenotypic data, the later analysis identified candidate immune exposures from TCR beta sequences and from how often those sequences occurred across donors. The study was designed to test whether signatures of past pathogen exposure could be identified by cataloging public T cell receptors. Among a few hundred genotyped donors of the cohort, an average of approximately 230,000 unique TCR beta nucleotide sequences were sequenced per donor, about a sixth of them non-productive. HLA typing included class I and class II loci at four-digit resolution. About five DR-DQ haplotypes were treated as single units for association and clustering because of strong linkage in the cohort. The number of typed donors differed by locus: roughly 629-640 for A, B, C, DRB1 and DQB1; approximately 520 for DQA1; approximately 610 for DPA1; and around 470 for DPB1. A separate validation cohort of some 130 different subjects was used in addition to the approximately 700-subject first cohort. About 300 gigabases of sequencing data and tens of millions of unique TCR sequences were included in an early release covering 550 to 650 HLA-typed donors. Of the 350 to 450 genotyped donors, 65% to 90% fell in the genetic ancestry cluster associated with self-reported Caucasian donors. In an earlier analysis of 587 of the donors, high-throughput TCR beta sequencing was used to judge whether each TCR beta V gene segment behaved as functional or pseudogenic.

Broader findings and caveats from the paper: A further reported finding was that TCR beta sequences accurately predicted the HLA-A and HLA-B alleles for most subjects in the first cohort. The classifier was reported to diagnose cytomegalovirus status with high specificity and sensitivity in both the original and validation cohorts. Linkage disequilibrium might explain the correlated functional status among segregating V segments, but an unknown experimental factor could not be ruled out. It was suggested by the authors that the approach could potentially be generalized to other disease states and immunological phenotypes. The presence/absence analyses assumed that sequencing depth was roughly uniform across donors, and that assumption may not be true. Strong co-occurrence of HLA alleles, especially DR and DQ, made assigning TCR associations to individual alleles difficult. In vitro tests confirmed that a few of the cytomegalovirus-associated TCR beta chains recognize cytomegalovirus antigens. An association between a missense DCLRE1C variant and V-gene and J-gene trimming of TCR beta chains was found in a later genetic analysis and replicated in an independent cohort. In the study, some 160 TCR beta chains were listed as associated with cytomegalovirus. According to a later analysis, most CMV-associated TCR beta chains appeared to be HLA-restricted, and the HLA associations seemed to be driven largely by CMV exposure. In a later analysis, HLA-associated TCR beta chains showed more clonal expansion and lower generation probabilities than non-associated chains that were equally common. The 87-base-pair reads could not distinguish some IMGT-functional V segments, including TRBV6-2 and TRBV6-3, so those segments were excluded. A later analysis found that TCR association rates varied across HLA loci, with DRB1 alleles showing the most associated TCRs and HLA-C alleles the fewest. The only immune exposure information available for the cohort was CMV serostatus. A later genetic analysis reported fewer N-insertions in productive TCRs among donors in an Asian-associated ancestry cluster than the roughly 690-donor mean. Several of the top co-occurrence clusters appeared to be linked to parvovirus B19, influenza, CMV and Epstein-Barr virus, according to a later analysis. Most TCR sequences were observed very rarely across donors, whereas some public TCRs were present in many individuals. Specific HLA alleles were associated with 15,000 to 20,000 TCR beta sequences at a false discovery rate of 0.05 in a later analysis. Because some donors lacked HLA typing at each locus, the association tests relied only on the typed subset. The earlier analysis of approximately 590 of the donors excluded around 17 rarely observed V segments, including chromosome 9 orphons, because counts were too low. A group of highly shared sequence variants was considered likely to be a technical artifact of the sequencing pipeline. Only TCR beta chains were sequenced in this cohort, and the absence of alpha or paired-chain data limited detectable features. An earlier analysis of approximately 500 of the donors showed that most TCR beta V segments appeared in productive rearrangements either about 87% or about 30% of the time, which broadly matched IMGT annotations.

The cohort was made up of 666 healthy bone marrow donors. At the time of sampling, all cohort members were nominally healthy, though unrecorded immune exposures were likely present. The donor was CMV seronegative and belonged to the group of around 400 seronegative cohort members. Each donor provided a peripheral blood sample, and peripheral blood mononuclear cells were used for TCR beta sequencing. Genomic DNA was extracted from the blood cell samples with the Qiagen DNeasy Blood Extraction Kit. The method was the immunoSEQ multiplex PCR assay. For the multiplex PCR, a mixture combining 60 forward primers for TCR Vbeta segments and 13 reverse primers for TCR Jbeta segments was used. The CDR3 region of rearranged TCR beta genes was amplified from genomic DNA with a multiplex PCR assay. On the Illumina HiSeq System, the amplified TCR beta libraries were sequenced as 87-base-pair reads. Processing in the source paper ran as follows. A later analysis counted about 80 million unique TCR beta chains across the 650 to 800 repertoires, and roughly 9.9 million of these chains were shared by at least two donors. A nearest-neighbor algorithm error-corrected the raw reads and collapsed the reads into unique sequences, merging closely related sequences to remove PCR and sequencing errors. To assign V, D and J gene segments, CDR3 sequences were aligned to IMGT reference sequences. For a sequence to be retained, a match of at least six nucleotides was required to both a V gene segment and a J gene segment. A rearrangement was called productive if the CDR3 had no stop codons and remained in frame with V and J, and every other rearrangement was called non-productive. CDR3 was defined by IMGT convention, running from the second conserved V-encoded cysteine to the conserved J-encoded phenylalanine. Sequences without an unambiguous match to a single V gene segment were excluded from the earlier analysis of a few hundred of the donors. In an earlier analysis of several hundred of the donors, V segments were called functional above 56.7% productive rearrangements and were called segregating when the between-donor standard deviation exceeded 5%. A statistical classification framework was built to diagnose cytomegalovirus status from the catalog of TCR beta chain sequences. V and J gene assignment, in a later analysis, came from comparing TCR nucleotide sequences with IMGT/GENE-DB human TR gene sequences. A later analysis assigned CDR3 sequences and most-parsimonious VDJ recombination scenarios with the TCRdist pipeline. In a later analysis, each TCR beta chain was defined by its CDR3 amino acid sequence together with its V-gene family, and reads without a unique V-gene family were excluded. As a way to deal with suspected cross-contamination and a sequencing artifact, a later analysis dropped 500 to 700 nucleotide sequences that were highly shared and had low generation probability. In a later analysis, a clonal expansion index for each public chain was calculated from normalized within-repertoire ranks of inferred template counts. A later analysis computed generation probabilities with a VDJ recombination model fitted to out-of-frame rearrangements, and checked the results against IGoR. In a later analysis, TCR-TCR, TCR-HLA and TCR-CMV co-occurrence was scored with hypergeometric tests, and a repertoire-size bias correction was applied to TCR pairs. False discovery rates were estimated in a later analysis by permuting HLA or CMV assignments 20 times. In a later analysis, co-occurring TCRs were grouped using DBSCAN, and TCRdist sequence similarity was added for clustering within HLA-allele-positive subsets. Repertoires with fewer than 30,000 or more than 120,000 public chains, plus five repertoires with anomalous nucleotide sharing, were excluded from co-occurrence clustering. TCRdb retrieved this table from immuneACCESS and kept in-frame rearrangements only. Not all clones are present; in checked studies, unresolved V genes account for under half, and no reason is known for the remainder. The V and J calls and the clone size are those of that table, but D and trimming were determined from the DNA. For this sample there are fewer than 250,000 clones; around 86% appear just once. The ten biggest clones cover approximately 2% of the sample.

V lost 6 bases and J lost 3 bases, and the count of bases not matched to a germline gene is 5. CDR1 is given as KGHSH and CDR2 as LQKENI, both from the germline V gene. The CDR3 contains 14 residues, cysteine and phenylalanine counted. Only the CDR3 portion is preserved as DNA: 42 bases, with reading frame beginning at the first base. The receptor was derived from a woman younger than 30 in good health and CMV-seronegative. The material sequenced was PBMCs. Recombination linked TRBV18 to TRBJ2-7, and 10 junctional nucleotides match TRBD1. The CDR3 reads CASSSGTGDYEQYF. Here is the DNA: TGTGCCAGCTCCTCCGGGACAGGGGACTACGAGCAGTACTTC.